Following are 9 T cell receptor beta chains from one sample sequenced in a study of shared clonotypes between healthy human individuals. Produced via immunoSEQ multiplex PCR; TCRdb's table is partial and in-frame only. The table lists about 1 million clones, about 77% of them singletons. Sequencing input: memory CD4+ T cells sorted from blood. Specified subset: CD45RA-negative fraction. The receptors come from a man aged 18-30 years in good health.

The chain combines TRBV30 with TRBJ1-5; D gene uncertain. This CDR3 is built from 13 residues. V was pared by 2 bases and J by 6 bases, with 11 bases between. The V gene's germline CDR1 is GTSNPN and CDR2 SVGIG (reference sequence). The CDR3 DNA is TGTGCCTGGAGTATGGGGTTGGGTCAGCCCCAGCATTTT. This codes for CAWSMGLGQPQHF.

CDR3 nucleotide sequence: TGTGCCAGCAGTCCACGACTAGAGGGAGAGACCCAGTACTTC. Translation gives CASSPRLEGETQYF. The J gene is TRBJ2-5, the V gene TRBV28; D might be TRBD2 (6 bases). V lost 5 bases and J lost 4, with 14 bases in between. Germline CDR1 MDHEN, CDR2 SYDVKM. The CDR3 totals 14 residues.

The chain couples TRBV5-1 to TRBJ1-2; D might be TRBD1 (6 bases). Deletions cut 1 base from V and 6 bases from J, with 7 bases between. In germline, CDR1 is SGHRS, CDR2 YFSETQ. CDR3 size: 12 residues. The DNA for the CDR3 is TGCGCCAGCAGCTTGACAGGGCATGGCTACACCTTC. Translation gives CASSLTGHGYTF.

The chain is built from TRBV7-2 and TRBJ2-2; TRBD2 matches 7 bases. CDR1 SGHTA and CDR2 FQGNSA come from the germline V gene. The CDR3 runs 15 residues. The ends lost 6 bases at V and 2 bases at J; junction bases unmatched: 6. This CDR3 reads CASRGGASNTGELFF. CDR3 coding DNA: TGTGCCAGCAGGGGAGGGGCCTCTAACACCGGGGAGCTGTTTTTT. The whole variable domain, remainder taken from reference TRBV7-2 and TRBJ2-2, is GAGVSQSPSNKVTEKGKDVELRCDPISGHTALYWYRQSLGQGLEFLIYFQGNSAPDKSGLPSDRFSAERTGGSVSTLTIQRTQQEDSAVYLCASRGGASNTGELFFGEGSRLTVL.

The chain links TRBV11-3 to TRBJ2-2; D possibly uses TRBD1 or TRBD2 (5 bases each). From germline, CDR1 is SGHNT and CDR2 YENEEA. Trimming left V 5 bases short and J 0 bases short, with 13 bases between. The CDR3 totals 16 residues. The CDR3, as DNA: TGTGCCAGCAGCGGCTTTGGGGGTTCGAACACCGGGGAGCTGTTTTTT. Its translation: CASSGFGGSNTGELFF.

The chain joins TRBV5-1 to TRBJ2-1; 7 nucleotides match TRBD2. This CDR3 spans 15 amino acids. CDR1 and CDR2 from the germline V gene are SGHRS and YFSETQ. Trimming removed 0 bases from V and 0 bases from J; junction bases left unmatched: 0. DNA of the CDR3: TGCGCCAGCAGCTTGGAGCGGGGCTCCTACAATGAGCAGTTCTTC. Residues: CASSLERGSYNEQFF.

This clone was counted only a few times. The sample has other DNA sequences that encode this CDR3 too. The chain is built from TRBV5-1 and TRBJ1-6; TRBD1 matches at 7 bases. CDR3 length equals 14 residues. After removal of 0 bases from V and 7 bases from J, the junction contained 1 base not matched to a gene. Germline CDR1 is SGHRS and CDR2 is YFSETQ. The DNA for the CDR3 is TGCGCCAGCAGCTTGGCACAGGGGAATTCACCCCTCCACTTT. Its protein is CASSLAQGNSPLHF.

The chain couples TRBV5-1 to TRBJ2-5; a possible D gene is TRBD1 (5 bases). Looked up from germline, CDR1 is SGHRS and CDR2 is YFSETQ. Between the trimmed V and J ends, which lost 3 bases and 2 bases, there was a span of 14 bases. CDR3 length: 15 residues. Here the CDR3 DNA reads TGCGCCAGCAGCTCCCAGACAGACCTGCAAGAGACCCAGTACTTC. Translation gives CASSSQTDLQETQYF.

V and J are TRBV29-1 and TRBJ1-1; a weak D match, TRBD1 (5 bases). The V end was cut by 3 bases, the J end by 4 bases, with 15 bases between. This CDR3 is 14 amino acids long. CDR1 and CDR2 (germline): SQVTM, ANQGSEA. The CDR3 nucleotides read TGCAGCGTTGAGCGGGGGGGTCGTGGCACTGAAGCTTTCTTT. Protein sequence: CSVERGGRGTEAFF.